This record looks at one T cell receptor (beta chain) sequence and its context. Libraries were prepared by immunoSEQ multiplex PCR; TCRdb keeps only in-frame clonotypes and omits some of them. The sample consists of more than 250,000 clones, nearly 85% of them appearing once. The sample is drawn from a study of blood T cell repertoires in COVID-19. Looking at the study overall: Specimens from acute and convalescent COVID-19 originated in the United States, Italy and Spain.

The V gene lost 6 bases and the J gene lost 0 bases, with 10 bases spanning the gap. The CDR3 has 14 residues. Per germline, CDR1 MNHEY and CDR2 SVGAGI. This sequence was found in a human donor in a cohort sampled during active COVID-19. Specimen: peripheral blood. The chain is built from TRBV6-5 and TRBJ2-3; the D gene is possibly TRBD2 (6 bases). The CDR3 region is CASRFAGSTDTQYF. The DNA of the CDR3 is TGTGCCAGCAGATTTGCGGGGAGCACAGATACGCAGTATTTT.